A selection of T cell receptor beta chains follows, all from one sample in a study of blood T cells in healthy people across ages. TCRdb fed the 5' RACE reads into MiXCR, producing one record per CDR3 protein. The sample lists about 1.1 million distinct CDR3 sequences, under 40% occurring once. The specimen sequenced was blood. The receptors were gathered from a man in his late teens or twenties in good health. CDR3s include the opening cysteine and the closing phenylalanine or tryptophan. D genes are given only for firm matches. Not all rows give a size; the values are once, few, many and, for expanded clones, a class.

once TRBJ2-4 . TRBV5-6 TGTGCCAGCAGCTTGTTCAGAACAAGGTGGAGCTTTCAGTACTTC CASSLFRTRWSFQYF
. TRBJ2-1 TRBD2 TRBV7-8 TGTGCCAGCAGCTTAGCGGCGGGGGGCCTAAATGAGCAGTTCTTC CASSLAAGGLNEQFF
. TRBJ1-1 . TRBV4-1 TGCGCCAGCAGCCAGGCAGGGGAGGGGACTGAAGCTTTCTTT CASSQAGEGTEAFF
. TRBJ2-7 . TRBV11-2 TGTGCCGGCAGCTTAGTAAGCTCCTACGAGCAGTACTTC CAGSLVSSYEQYF
. TRBJ1-1 TRBD1 TRBV10-3 TGTGCCATCAGTGAGTCGCTGTCGGGACAGGGCACTGAAGCTTTCTTT CAISESLSGQGTEAFF
. TRBJ2-1 TRBD2 TRBV7-2 TGTGTCAGCAGCCTTAGCGGGGGCTCCTCCTACAATGAGCAGTTCTTC CVSSLSGGSSYNEQFF
few TRBJ1-4 . TRBV6-5 TGTGCCAGCAGTTACAGAGAGAGAGAAAAACTGTTTTTT CASSYREREKLFF
. TRBJ1-2 . TRBV7-9 TGTGCCAGCAGCTCCAAGTTTGGCAGGGCCGTCTATGGCTACACCTTC CASSSKFGRAVYGYTF
. TRBJ1-5 . TRBV12-3/TRBV12-4 TGTGCCAGCAGTCCCGATGGACGGCGTCAGCCCCAGCATTTT CASSPDGRRQPQHF
. TRBJ1-1 . TRBV13 TGTGCCAGCAGCCTAGGACCGCCGGAGGCTTTCTTT CASSLGPPEAFF
few TRBJ1-4 TRBD1 TRBV2 TGTGCCAGCAACAGGGGCGTTGCAACTAATGAAAAACTGTTTTTT CASNRGVATNEKLFF
few TRBJ1-4 . TRBV5-1 TGCGCCAGCAGCCCCCGGTGGGGGGGTGAAAAACTGTTTTTT CASSPRWGGEKLFF
few TRBJ2-4 . TRBV12-3/TRBV12-4 TGTGCCAGCAGTTTTATAAGGAATGAAAACATTCAGTACTTC CASSFIRNENIQYF
many TRBJ2-5 . TRBV14 TGTGCCAGCAGCCAAGACTCAAACCAAGAGACCCAGTACTTC CASSQDSNQETQYF
. TRBJ1-2 . TRBV4-3 TGCGCCAGCAGCCAAGCCTACGCGGGAAATAACTATGGCTACACCTTC CASSQAYAGNNYGYTF
. TRBJ2-3 . TRBV4-1 TGCGCCAGCAGCCAATATCCTAGGGAGGCAGATACGCAGTATTTT CASSQYPREADTQYF
few TRBJ1-1 . TRBV7-9 TGTGCCAGCAGCTTAGGGGGGCACACTGAAGCTTTCTTT CASSLGGHTEAFF
. TRBJ1-5 TRBD1 TRBV30 TGTGCCTGGAGACAGGGGGCAAATCAGCCCCAGCATTTT CAWRQGANQPQHF
. TRBJ2-3 TRBD2 TRBV20-1 TGCAGTGCTGGAACTAGCGGGGGGGCCTTTAGCACAGATACGCAGTATTTT CSAGTSGGAFSTDTQYF
. TRBJ1-2 . TRBV7-2 TGTGCCAGCAGCTTAGACAGGGATTTCTATGGCTACACCTTC CASSLDRDFYGYTF
. TRBJ2-1 . TRBV7-2 TGTGCCAGCAGCTTAACGCAGGTTTACAATGAGCAGTTCTTC CASSLTQVYNEQFF
few TRBJ1-2 TRBD1 TRBV4-3 TGCGCCAGCAGCCAAATTGGCCAGGGGGGACGTGATGGCTACACCTTC CASSQIGQGGRDGYTF
few TRBJ1-1 . TRBV5-1 TGCGCCAGCAGCTTGACGCAGGGCATCAACACTGAAGCTTTCTTT CASSLTQGINTEAFF
. TRBJ1-4 . TRBV7-9 TGTGCCAGCAGCTTAGCTAGGGAAAGGGAAAAACTGTTTTTT CASSLAREREKLFF
. TRBJ1-2 . TRBV14 TGTGCCAGCAGCCAAGTGTTGGGGTCTGGCTACACCTTC CASSQVLGSGYTF
. TRBJ2-1 . TRBV9 TGTGCCAGCAGCGTAGGTCCGTCCAATGAGCAGTTCTTC CASSVGPSNEQFF
. TRBJ1-2 TRBD1 TRBV20-1 TGCAGTGTTAGAGACCAATCCGGGACAGGTAGGACCTATGGCTACACCTTC CSVRDQSGTGRTYGYTF
few TRBJ2-3 . TRBV4-3 TGCGCCAGCAGCCAAGCAATTACAATCAGCACAGATACGCAGTATTTT CASSQAITISTDTQYF
. TRBJ2-3 . TRBV29-1 TGCAGCGCCAACAGGCCAGATACGCAGTATTTT CSANRPDTQYF
few TRBJ1-6 . TRBV4-2 TGTGCCAGCAGCCAGACGACAGTGGTCAGAAATTCACCCCTCCACTTT CASSQTTVVRNSPLHF
. TRBJ1-6 . TRBV12-3/TRBV12-4 TGTGCCAGCAGGGACACGAAAAATTCACCCCTCCACTTT CASRDTKNSPLHF
few TRBJ2-5 TRBD2 TRBV10-3 TGTGCCATCTCAGGACTAGCGGGGGTCGGGGAGACCCAGTACTTC CAISGLAGVGETQYF
few TRBJ2-1 TRBD1 TRBV5-5 TGTGCCAGCAGCTCGGCGGGACAGGGTATTTTCAACGAGCAGTTCTTC CASSSAGQGIFNEQFF
. TRBJ2-7 . TRBV3-1 TGTGCCAGCAGCCAAGATAGACGTGTCTCCTACGAGCAGTACTTC CASSQDRRVSYEQYF
. TRBJ1-1 . TRBV12-3/TRBV12-4 TGTGCCAGCAGCATGAGGGGGAACGCTGAAGCTTTCTTT CASSMRGNAEAFF
few TRBJ1-1 TRBD1 TRBV11-2 TGTGCCAGCAGCTCCGACAGGGACGCTGAAGCTTTCTTT CASSSDRDAEAFF
few TRBJ2-3 . TRBV5-6 TGTGCCAGCAGCTTGGCTGGGAGTATAGATACGCAGTATTTT CASSLAGSIDTQYF
few TRBJ1-4 . TRBV6-6 TGTGCCAGCGGCCAGGGCAGCACTAATGAAAAACTGTTTTTT CASGQGSTNEKLFF
. TRBJ2-1 . TRBV20-1 TGCAGTGCGGAGCTTCAAGAGACCCAGTTCTTC CSAELQETQFF
. TRBJ1-6 . TRBV30 TGTGCCTGGAGTGCTCGGCCGCCCATGGATTCACCCCTCCACTTT CAWSARPPMDSPLHF
. TRBJ1-2 . TRBV13 TGTGCCAGCAGCTTAGGGCGGAAGGGTCCCTATGGCTACACCTTC CASSLGRKGPYGYTF
. TRBJ2-3 TRBD2 TRBV12-3/TRBV12-4 TGTGCCAACAGTGGGCGGGGGATTGGGAGAACAGATACGCAGTATTTT CANSGRGIGRTDTQYF
few TRBJ2-7 TRBD1 TRBV10-3 TGTGCCATCAGTGGGGGGACAGGGGTCATCTACGAGCAGTACTTC CAISGGTGVIYEQYF
. TRBJ1-2 . TRBV5-1 TGCGCCAGCAGCGGACGGACGGCCAGTTATGGCTACACCTTC CASSGRTASYGYTF
few TRBJ1-1 . TRBV12-3/TRBV12-4 TGTGCCAGCAGCCTTCAATCTGAAGCTTTCTTT CASSLQSEAFF
. TRBJ2-7 TRBD1 TRBV6-2/TRBV6-3 TGTGCCAGCAGGAGAAATAACAGGGGGCTAGTCAATGAGCAGTACTTC CASRRNNRGLVNEQYF
. TRBJ2-5 . TRBV20-1 TGCAGTGCTCTTGCGACAGGCTCCCAAGGGGCCCAGTACTTC CSALATGSQGAQYF
. TRBJ1-1 . TRBV4-1 TGCGCCAGCCTCCGTGGGGGTTTTGAGAACACTGAAGCTTTCTTT CASLRGGFENTEAFF
. TRBJ2-7 . TRBV27 TGTGCCAGCAGTTCCCAGGGCCTAACAGGGTCCTACGAGCAGTACTTC CASSSQGLTGSYEQYF
. TRBJ1-1 . TRBV20-1 TGCAGTGCTAGAGTGGAACGGGACACTGAAGCTTTCTTT CSARVERDTEAFF
. TRBJ1-1 . TRBV7-3 TGTGCCAGCAGCTTAAGCCCCAAGGGGACTGAAGCTTTCTTT CASSLSPKGTEAFF
. TRBJ2-3 TRBD2 TRBV6-6 TGTGCCAGCAGTAACCGACGGGACTACACAGATACGCAGTATTTT CASSNRRDYTDTQYF
few TRBJ2-1 TRBD2 TRBV7-8 TGTGCCAGCAGCTTAGACCCTCGGCGGGGGGGCTTGAATGAGCAGTTCTTC CASSLDPRRGGLNEQFF
. TRBJ2-4 TRBD2 TRBV5-1 TGCGCCAGCAGCCCCGGGACGGCGGGGGAGGCCAAAAACATTCAGTACTTC CASSPGTAGEAKNIQYF
few TRBJ2-7 TRBD2 TRBV6-2/TRBV6-3 TGTGCCAGCAGTTCCCTAGCGGGGAGGAGCTCCTACGAGCAGTACTTC CASSSLAGRSSYEQYF
. TRBJ2-3 TRBD2 TRBV7-9 TGTGCCAGCAGCGGTGGACTAGCGGGGGCAGATACGCAGTATTTT CASSGGLAGADTQYF
many TRBJ2-1 . TRBV20-1 TGCAGTGCTAGAGGGGGGAGCTCCTACAATGAGCAGTTCTTC CSARGGSSYNEQFF
. TRBJ1-1 . TRBV12-3/TRBV12-4 TGTGCCAGCAGGGTGGGGGGCAACACTGAAGCTTTCTTT CASRVGGNTEAFF
. TRBJ2-1 . TRBV30 TGTGCCTGGAGAGGGACCCCAGTCTACAATGAGCAGTTCTTC CAWRGTPVYNEQFF